A single sample gave rise to the 27 T cell receptor beta chains below, sequenced in a study of blood T cell repertoires in COVID-19. Only in-frame clones appear in the TCRdb table, and some are missing; sequencing was by immunoSEQ multiplex PCR. Here the sample spans about 220,000 clones, about nine tenths being singletons. Sequenced input: PBMCs or T cells enriched from blood (not recorded which). These receptors all come from a woman aged 30 to 39 who had recovered from COVID-19.

The chain couples TRBV6-5 to TRBJ1-1, with D perhaps matching TRBD1 (5 bases). V was shortened by 5 bases and J by 4 bases, with 14 bases between the two germline ends. The CDR3 totals 14 residues. Germline V gene data show CDR1 as MNHEY and CDR2 as SVGAGI. Written as DNA, the CDR3 is TGTGCCAGCAGTCCAGGGCCCGGGGGCACTGAAGCTTTCTTT. This gives the protein CASSPGPGGTEAFF.

In its sample, this clone was seen many times. The chain joins TRBV5-6 to TRBJ2-7; 9 bases map to TRBD1. Germline CDR1 and CDR2: SGHDT and YYEEEE. V was pared by 2 bases and J by 3 bases, with 3 bases of the junction left unmatched. The CDR3 is 14 amino acids. CDR3 DNA sequence: TGTGCCAGCAGCTTAGGGACAGGGCACTACGAGCAGTACTTC. This gives the protein CASSLGTGHYEQYF.

The CDR3 nucleotides are TGTGCCAGCTCACCACCAGCGGGGGTTCAAGAGACCCAGTACTTC. As protein: CASSPPAGVQETQYF. The rearrangement joins TRBV18 to TRBJ2-5, with TRBD2 matching 8 bases. The CDR3 extends over 15 amino acids. Germline trimming cut 0 bases from V and 2 bases from J; bases unmatched to any gene: 2. Looked up from germline, CDR1 is KGHSH and CDR2 is LQKENI. Looking up the rest from reference TRBV18 and TRBJ2-5 gives the full variable domain: NAGVMQNPRHLVRRRGQEARLRCSPMKGHSHVYWYRQLPEEGLKFMVYLQKENIIDESGMPKERFSAEFPKEGPSILRIQQVVRGDSAAYFCASSPPAGVQETQYFGPGTRLLVL.

This sequence joins TRBV2 and TRBJ2-1, with 7 nucleotides matching TRBD2. V lost 2 bases, J lost 8 bases, and 9 bases stayed unmatched. The CDR3 length is 15 residues. The germline V gene encodes CDR1 SNHLY and CDR2 FYNNEI. CDR3 protein: CASSEKWGGTDEQFF. For the CDR3, the DNA is TGTGCCAGCAGTGAAAAATGGGGGGGGACGGATGAGCAGTTCTTC.

V usage is TRBV4-2 and J usage is TRBJ2-3; a possible D gene is TRBD2 (7 bases). There are 16 residues in the CDR3. Trimming took 0 bases from V and 5 from J, leaving 15 bases between them. The germline CDR1 and CDR2 sequences are LGHNA and YNFKEQ. The CDR3 DNA is TGTGCCAGCAGCCAAGAAACGGGGGGCGTGGTAGATACGCAGTATTTT. Translating gives CASSQETGGVVDTQYF.

The chain links TRBV7-6 to TRBJ1-3; D may be TRBD1 (6 bases). The CDR3 sequence is 15 residues long. V was shortened by 5 bases and J by 1 base, with 12 bases between the two germline ends. Germline CDR1 and CDR2: SGHVS and FNYEAQ. Written as DNA, the CDR3 is TGTGCCAGCAGCGCGACAGGAGGATCTGGAAACACCATATATTTT. Translating it yields CASSATGGSGNTIYF. The full variable domain, its missing parts supplied by reference TRBV7-6 and TRBJ1-3, is GAGVSQSPRYKVTKRGQDVALRCDPISGHVSLYWYRQALGQGPEFLTYFNYEAQQDKSGLPNDRFSAERPEGSISTLTIQRTEQRDSAMYRCASSATGGSGNTIYFGEGSWLTVV.

This rearrangement joins TRBV7-9 to TRBJ1-2; D is uncertain. With 8 bases removed from V and 8 bases from J, the gap between germline ends came to 12 bases. The length of the CDR3 is 11 residues. In germline, CDR1 is SEHNR, CDR2 FQNEAQ (reference sequence). The CDR3 here is CASARGGGYTF. The DNA for the CDR3 is TGTGCCAGCGCCAGAGGTGGGGGCTACACCTTC. The variable domain in full, with the rest retrieved from reference TRBV7-9 and TRBJ1-2, is DTGVSQNPRHKITKRGQNVTFRCDPISEHNRLYWYRQTLGQGPEFLTYFQNEAQLEKSRLLSDRFSAERPKGSFSTLEIQRTEQGDSAMYLCASARGGGYTFGSGTRLTVV.

This chain links TRBV7-9 with TRBJ1-1; D is unclear. Germline V lookup: CDR1 SEHNR, CDR2 FQNEAQ (reference sequence). The CDR3 spans 12 residues. Deletions cut 1 base from V and 8 bases from J, with 8 bases between. CDR3 sequence: CASSLVGQEAFF. The CDR3 coding sequence is TGTGCCAGCAGCTTAGTGGGCCAGGAAGCTTTCTTT.

The chain couples TRBV4-3 to TRBJ1-1; D unclear. V gave up 0 bases and J gave up 10 bases, with 9 bases separating them. The germline V gene has CDR1 LGHNA and CDR2 YSLEER. This CDR3 has 12 amino acids. The CDR3 reads CASSQDRVGAFF. CDR3 sequence (DNA): TGCGCCAGCAGCCAAGATCGGGTAGGAGCTTTCTTT.

The CDR3 DNA reads as TGTGCCAGCAAGACACCGTATCTCTACCAAGAGACCCAGTACTTC. Translated, it gives CASKTPYLYQETQYF. This chain uses TRBV2 with TRBJ2-5; unclear D gene. Germline V lookup: CDR1 SNHLY, CDR2 FYNNEI. CDR3 length: 15 amino acids. The ends were cut back, 7 bases at V and 0 bases at J, with 15 bases in the middle.

This chain links TRBV18 with TRBJ1-1; D is undetermined. V dropped 2 bases and J dropped 3 bases, with 7 bases sitting between them. CDR1 and CDR2 from the germline V gene are KGHSH and LQKENI. The CDR3 is 13 amino acids. CDR3 in DNA: TGTGCCAGCTCACCAATATTAGACACTGAAGCTTTCTTT. Translating it yields CASSPILDTEAFF.

The chain joins TRBV5-1 to TRBJ1-2; a weak D match, TRBD1 (5 bases). Trimming shortened V by 0 bases and J by 3 bases, and 12 bases separated the two germline ends. The length of the CDR3 is 15 residues. Per the germline V gene, CDR1 is SGHRS and CDR2 is YFSETQ. The CDR3 region has the DNA TGCGCCAGCAGCTTGGTAACAGGAACTGACTATGGCTACACCTTC. This encodes CASSLVTGTDYGYTF.

This clone was seen repeatedly, ten times or more. The chain uses TRBV6-1 and TRBJ2-7; 10 bases agree with TRBD2. Looked up from germline, CDR1 is MNHNS and CDR2 is SASEGT. CDR3 size: 15 residues. After removal of 1 base from V and 5 bases from J, the junction contained 5 bases not matched to a gene. The DNA of the CDR3 is TGTGCCAGCAGTGAAGAAGCTAGCGGGGGCGACGAGCAGTACTTC. Translation gives CASSEEASGGDEQYF.

The V and J genes are TRBV7-3 and TRBJ2-1; D gene ambiguous. The V gene lost 8 bases and the J gene lost 10 bases, with 6 bases spanning the gap. The CDR3 sequence is 9 residues long. Looked up from germline, CDR1 is SGHTA and CDR2 is FQGTGA. The CDR3 bases are TGTGCCAGCGGGCAGGAGCAGTTCTTC. This sequence encodes CASGQEQFF.

This clone was observed a single time. The chain carries TRBV2 and TRBJ1-6; D is undetermined. Looked up from germline, CDR1 is SNHLY and CDR2 is FYNNEI. With 4 bases removed from V and 10 bases from J, the gap between germline ends came to 20 bases. The CDR3 spans 16 residues. CDR3 loop: CASSALVSIRSSPLHF. The CDR3 DNA sequence: TGTGCCAGCAGTGCCCTAGTGTCGATTAGGTCCTCACCCCTCCACTTT.

The chain has TRBV7-6 and TRBJ2-1; the D gene is possibly TRBD1 (5 bases). There are 15 residues in the CDR3. Between the trimmed V and J ends, which lost 5 bases and 4 bases, there was a span of 15 bases. Germline CDR1 is SGHVS and CDR2 is FNYEAQ. The CDR3 loop reads CASSLRATEYNEQFF. In nucleotides, the CDR3 is TGTGCCAGCAGCCTCCGAGCGACAGAGTACAATGAGCAGTTCTTC.

This chain links TRBV18 with TRBJ1-6; possibly TRBD1 for D (5 bases). CDR3 length: 13 residues. Germline V gives CDR1 KGHSH, CDR2 LQKENI. With 8 bases removed from V and 10 bases from J, the gap between germline ends came to 15 bases. The CDR3 DNA follows: TGTGCCAGCATACAGGACTATGGATCACCCCTCCACTTT. It is translated as CASIQDYGSPLHF.

V usage is TRBV4-3 and J usage is TRBJ1-3; 9 bases line up with TRBD1. The CDR3 extends over 15 amino acids. Germline V gene sequence: CDR1 LGHNA, CDR2 YSLEER. V lost 0 bases to trimming and J lost 8 bases; unmatched junction nucleotides: 5. The CDR3 coding sequence is TGCGCCAGCAGCCAAGAAAGGACAGGGGTAGACACCATATATTTT. It encodes CASSQERTGVDTIYF.

This rearrangement joins TRBV29-1 to TRBJ1-2; no reliable D call. Trimming left V 7 bases short and J 0 bases short, with 9 bases between. The CDR3 has 12 amino acids. Germline CDR1 SQVTM, CDR2 ANQGSEA. Here the CDR3 reads CSGGATNYGYTF. The CDR3 DNA reads as TGCAGCGGCGGAGCTACTAACTATGGCTACACCTTC.

The chain is built from TRBV7-3 and TRBJ2-2; the match to TRBD2 covers 7 bases. Germline CDR1 and CDR2: SGHTA and FQGTGA. Trimming removed 6 bases from V and 3 bases from J; junction bases left unmatched: 4. The CDR3 contains 14 residues. CDR3 sequence (DNA): TGTGCCAGCAGTACAAGCGGGGACACCGGGGAGCTGTTTTTT. Its protein is CASSTSGDTGELFF.

V gene TRBV19 combines with J gene TRBJ1-1; TRBD1 agrees at 8 bases. V lost 9 bases, J lost 3 bases, and 9 bases stayed unmatched. The germline gives CDR1 LNHDA, CDR2 SQIVND (reference sequence). This CDR3 comprises 14 residues. The DNA of the CDR3 is TGTGCCAGCCAGGACAGGGCCGGGGACACTGAAGCTTTCTTT. It codes for CASQDRAGDTEAFF.

The CDR3 reads CASSAGGLESTEAFF. CDR3 sequence (DNA): TGTGCCAGCAGCGCGGGGGGGTTGGAGAGCACTGAAGCTTTCTTT. The chain is built from TRBV9 and TRBJ1-1; D might be TRBD1 (5 bases). Germline V gene lookup returns CDR1 SGDLS and CDR2 YYNGEE. CDR3 length: 15 residues. Trimming took off 3 bases at V and 4 bases at J, with 16 bases between the two ends.

The V and J genes are TRBV10-1 and TRBJ1-2; D is unclear. The V end lost 8 bases, the J end lost 5 bases, and 12 bases lay between the germline ends. CDR3 size: 12 residues. The germline gives CDR1 WNHNN, CDR2 SYGVQD (reference sequence). CDR3 sequence (DNA): TGCGCCAGCTTAGACAAACCGTATGGCTACACCTTC. Translating gives CASLDKPYGYTF.

In regard to this clone: Other DNA sequences in this sample translate to the same CDR3. The CDR3 nucleotides read TGTGCCATCAGTGACCGAGGATCTGGGGCCAACGTCCTGACTTTC. Translation gives CAISDRGSGANVLTF. The chain has TRBV10-3 and TRBJ2-6; no firm D call. Germline CDR1 reads ENHRY; CDR2 reads SYGVKD. With 3 bases removed from V and 1 base from J, the gap between germline ends came to 7 bases. CDR3 length: 15 residues.

This sequence joins TRBV7-9 and TRBJ1-1; D uncertain. CDR1 is SEHNR and CDR2 is FQNEAQ in the germline V gene (reference sequence). V lost 6 bases and J 1 base, leaving 18 bases between the germline ends. This CDR3 comprises 16 residues. Written as DNA, the CDR3 is TGTGCCAGCAGTAAACTAATCTTGTCGGCGAACACTGAAGCTTTCTTT. Amino acids: CASSKLILSANTEAFF.

The chain carries TRBV15 and TRBJ2-1, with 15 bases fitting TRBD2. This CDR3 has 17 amino acids. Germline CDR1 is LNHNV and CDR2 is YYDKDF (reference sequence). The junction had 7 bases not matched to a gene; V was cut back by 1 base and J by 9 bases. CDR3 residues: CATSRAGLAGGPVEQFF. In nucleotides, the CDR3 is TGTGCCACCAGCAGAGCCGGACTAGCGGGGGGGCCGGTTGAGCAGTTCTTC. Variable domain in full (rest from reference TRBV15 and TRBJ2-1): DAMVIQNPRYQVTQFGKPVTLSCSQTLNHNVMYWYQQKSSQAPKLLFHYYDKDFNNEADTPDNFQSRRPNTSFCFLDIRSPGLGDTAMYLCATSRAGLAGGPVEQFFGPGTRLTVL.

This clone was detected only a few times. CDR3 region: CASSQRTRRTEAFF. CDR3 nucleotides: TGTGCCAGCAGCCAACGAACGCGGAGGACTGAAGCTTTCTTT. The rearrangement links TRBV7-9 to TRBJ1-1; D ambiguous. Trimming cost V 5 bases and J 5 bases, with 15 bases left between them. Germline CDR1 SEHNR, CDR2 FQNEAQ (reference sequence). The CDR3 is 14 residues long. The full variable domain, its missing parts supplied by reference TRBV7-9 and TRBJ1-1, is DTGVSQNPRHKITKRGQNVTFRCDPISEHNRLYWYRQTLGQGPEFLTYFQNEAQLEKSRLLSDRFSAERPKGSFSTLEIQRTEQGDSAMYLCASSQRTRRTEAFFGQGTRLTVV.